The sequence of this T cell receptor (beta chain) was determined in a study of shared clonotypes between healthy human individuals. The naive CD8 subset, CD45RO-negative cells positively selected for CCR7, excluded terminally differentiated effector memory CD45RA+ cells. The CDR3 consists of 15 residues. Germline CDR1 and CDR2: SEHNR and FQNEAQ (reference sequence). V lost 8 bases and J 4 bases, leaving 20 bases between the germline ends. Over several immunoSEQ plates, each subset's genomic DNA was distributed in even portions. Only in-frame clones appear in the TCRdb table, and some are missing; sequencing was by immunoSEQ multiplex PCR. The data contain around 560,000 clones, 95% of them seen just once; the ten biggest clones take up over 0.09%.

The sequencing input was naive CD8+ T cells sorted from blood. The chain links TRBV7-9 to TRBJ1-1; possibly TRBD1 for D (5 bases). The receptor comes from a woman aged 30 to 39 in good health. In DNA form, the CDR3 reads TGTGCCAGCGAAGACTCTGGGGGAGCTCTCACTGAAGCTTTCTTT. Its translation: CASEDSGGALTEAFF.